A single T cell receptor (beta chain) is shown here with its context. The data derive from a study of blood T cell repertoires in COVID-19. Study at large: COVID-19 samples, acute and convalescent, were from the United States, Italy and Spain. PBMCs, B-cell-depleted T cells, or T cells were the source of the cDNA or gDNA that made up the material.

Original handling: Cell counts per sample came from amplifying reference gene primers. The assay was immunoSEQ multiplex PCR, and TCRdb's table has in-frame clones only and misses some. Clonal size and the V and J genes are those of that table, whereas D and trimming came from the DNA. The sample has more than 45,000 clones; over 65% are singletons. J was trimmed by 6 bases and V by 4 bases; bases with no gene match: 7. Germline V gives CDR1 LGHDT, CDR2 YNNKEL (reference sequence). The CDR3 covers 14 residues. The chain carries TRBV3-1 (or the pseudogene TRBV3-2) and TRBJ2-7; 9 bases align to TRBD2. Sequencing was done on a sample of peripheral blood. The source is a man aged 40-50 years with active COVID-19. The CDR3 protein is CASSPGGLAREQYF. The CDR3 nucleotides read TGTGCCAGCAGCCCTGGGGGACTAGCCCGCGAGCAGTACTTC.